Presented here are 25 T cell receptor beta chains from one specimen sequenced in a study of blood T cell repertoires in COVID-19. Clones were read by immunoSEQ multiplex PCR, and TCRdb kept only the in-frame ones, dropping some. The table includes 290,000 or so clones, about 89% detected once. Source material: peripheral blood. The source is a woman in her 30s with COVID-19, enrolled during active disease.

V and J are TRBV10-3 and TRBJ2-1, with TRBD1 identical over 8 bases. The V and J ends lost 1 base and 0 bases, in that order; junction bases with no gene match: 2. CDR1 is ENHRY and CDR2 is SYGVKD in the germline V gene. There are 16 residues in the CDR3. Here the CDR3 DNA reads TGTGCCATCAGTGAGTGGACAGGGAGCTCCTACAATGAGCAGTTCTTC. Translating gives CAISEWTGSSYNEQFF.

This chain joins TRBV28 and TRBJ1-4, with a possible D match to TRBD1 (5 bases). Germline values: CDR1 MDHEN, CDR2 SYDVKM. The V and J ends lost 3 bases and 2 bases respectively, with 10 bases between them. This CDR3 has 15 residues. In DNA, the CDR3 is TGTGCCAGCAGTTTTGTTGGGGCTACTAATGAAAAACTGTTTTTT. Encoded protein: CASSFVGATNEKLFF.

The gene calls are TRBV15 and TRBJ1-2; 9 nucleotides agree with TRBD1. Germline lookup yields CDR1 LNHNV and CDR2 YYDKDF (reference sequence). J lost 4 bases, V lost 1 base, and 4 bases had no gene match. This CDR3 is 15 amino acids long. CDR3 bases: TGTGCCACCAGCAGAGGATGGGACAGGGCCTATGGCTACACCTTC. Translated, it gives CATSRGWDRAYGYTF.

This chain links TRBV2 with TRBJ2-1; 13 nucleotides match TRBD2. Unmatched junction bases numbered 7, after V lost 7 bases and J lost 7 bases. Germline CDR1 and CDR2: SNHLY and FYNNEI. This CDR3 region has 15 residues. For the CDR3, the DNA is TGTGCCAGCATTCTGACTAGCGGGAGGTCGAATGAGCAGTTCTTC. It specifies CASILTSGRSNEQFF.

With respect to this clone: The same CDR3 also results from other DNA sequences found in this sample. V and J are TRBV14 and TRBJ1-1, with D unclear. V was trimmed by 1 base and J by 2 bases, leaving 5 bases between them. Germline lookup yields CDR1 SGHDN and CDR2 FVKESK. The CDR3 extends over 13 amino acids. The CDR3 region is CASSQGQNTEAFF. The DNA of the CDR3 is TGTGCCAGCAGCCAAGGGCAAAACACTGAAGCTTTCTTT.

CDR3 loop: CASGTGWQQFF. Written as DNA, the CDR3 is TGTGCCAGTGGAACAGGGTGGCAGCAGTTCTTC. The genes are TRBV19 and TRBJ2-1, with a possible D match to TRBD1 (6 bases). Germline V gene lookup returns CDR1 LNHDA and CDR2 SQIVND (reference sequence). Trimming took 8 bases from V and 11 from J, leaving 13 bases between them. CDR3 length equals 11 residues. The variable domain in full, completed from reference TRBV19 and TRBJ2-1, reads DGGITQSPKYLFRKEGQNVTLSCEQNLNHDAMYWYRQDPGQGLRLIYYSQIVNDFQKGDIAEGYSVSREKKESFPLTVTSAQKNPTAFYLCASGTGWQQFFGPGTRLTVL.

V and J are TRBV5-1 and TRBJ2-2, with 10 bases matching TRBD1. Unmatched junction bases numbered 9, after V lost 4 bases and J lost 6 bases. This CDR3 comprises 16 residues. CDR1 and CDR2 from the germline V gene are SGHRS and YFSETQ. The chain's CDR3 is CASSPGGQGFPGELFF. CDR3 DNA sequence: TGCGCCAGCAGCCCCGGGGGACAGGGGTTTCCCGGGGAGCTGTTTTTT.

The V call is TRBV6-5, the J call TRBJ2-1; 7 nucleotides agree with TRBD1. CDR1 and CDR2 from the germline V gene are MNHEY and SVGAGI. The CDR3 runs to 13 residues. V lost 3 bases and J lost 8; bases outside the gene matches: 4. The CDR3 sequence is CASSYDRAYEQFF. The CDR3, as DNA: TGTGCCAGCAGTTATGACAGGGCCTATGAGCAGTTCTTC.

Note on this clone: The same CDR3 can be traced to other DNA sequences in this sample. The chain combines TRBV12-3 or TRBV12-4 with TRBJ1-1; D gene uncertain. CDR3 size: 13 residues. V was trimmed by 3 bases and J by 5 bases, leaving 10 bases between them. The CDR3 sequence: CASSFRGGTEAFF. The CDR3 DNA is TGTGCCAGCAGTTTCCGGGGTGGGACTGAAGCTTTCTTT.

The chain carries TRBV7-2 and TRBJ1-4; no firm D call. Trimming removed 3 bases from V and 5 bases from J, with 10 bases in between. This CDR3 comprises 14 residues. Germline-derived CDR1 and CDR2 are SGHTA and FQGNSA. The CDR3 here is CASSFGGVNEKLFF. CDR3 DNA: TGTGCCAGCAGCTTTGGCGGAGTCAATGAAAAACTGTTTTTT.

The J gene is TRBJ2-1, the V gene TRBV5-6; D perhaps matches TRBD2 (6 bases). The germline V gene has CDR1 SGHDT and CDR2 YYEEEE. V shed 6 bases and J shed 4 bases, with 20 bases lying between them. This CDR3 has 16 amino acids. The CDR3 region has the DNA TGTGCCAGCACCCTCCGGAGGGCCCCGCCGTACAATGAGCAGTTCTTC. Translated, it gives CASTLRRAPPYNEQFF.

The gene calls are TRBV24-1 and TRBJ2-5, with D maybe TRBD1 (5 bases). V lost 9 bases and J lost 3, with 10 bases in between. This CDR3 comprises 12 residues. The germline gives CDR1 KGHDR, CDR2 SFDVKD. The CDR3 reads CATGQGKETQYF. The CDR3 region has the DNA TGTGCCACCGGGCAGGGAAAAGAGACCCAGTACTTC.

The J gene is TRBJ1-4, the V gene TRBV5-5; maybe TRBD1 (5 bases). The CDR3 is 14 residues long. Deletions cut 4 bases from V and 6 bases from J, with 13 bases between. CDR1 and CDR2 (germline): SGHKS, YYEKEE (reference sequence). The CDR3 reads CASSTPGGDEKLFF. CDR3 nucleotides: TGTGCCAGCAGCACCCCCGGGGGTGATGAAAAACTGTTTTTT.

The gene calls are TRBV18 and TRBJ1-6; 7 bases fit TRBD1. Germline lookup yields CDR1 KGHSH and CDR2 LQKENI. V was pared by 3 bases and J by 8 bases, with 4 bases of the junction left unmatched. The CDR3 is made up of 14 amino acids. The CDR3 bases are TGTGCCAGCTCACCTGGAGGGGGCCATTCACCCCTCCACTTT. Translated, it gives CASSPGGGHSPLHF.

This clone was seen a handful of times. V and J are TRBV19 and TRBJ1-1, with D possibly TRBD1 on 5 matching bases. V was trimmed by 9 bases and J by 1 base, leaving 9 bases between them. This CDR3 has 12 residues. Per the germline V gene, CDR1 is LNHDA and CDR2 is SQIVND (reference sequence). CDR3 sequence: CASFTGNTEAFF. Here the CDR3 DNA reads TGTGCCAGCTTTACAGGGAACACTGAAGCTTTCTTT.

The chain employs TRBV7-9 and TRBJ1-3; D not certain. Germline V gene data show CDR1 as SEHNR and CDR2 as FQNEAQ (reference sequence). Trimming removed 1 base from V and 0 bases from J, with 4 bases in between. This CDR3 spans 14 amino acids. The CDR3 here is CASSLVASGNTIYF. The CDR3 region has the DNA TGTGCCAGCAGCTTAGTGGCCTCTGGAAACACCATATATTTT.

This chain uses TRBV11-2 with TRBJ1-4; 10 bases line up with TRBD1. V gave up 1 base and J gave up 8 bases; unmatched junction bases: 13. This CDR3 contains 18 residues. Per the germline V gene, CDR1 is SGHAT and CDR2 is FQNNGV. CDR3 region: CASSLVLFEGQGKEKLFF. CDR3 DNA: TGTGCCAGCAGCTTAGTTTTATTCGAGGGACAGGGGAAAGAAAAACTGTTTTTT.

This rearrangement joins TRBV10-3 to TRBJ2-2; weak D call: TRBD1 (5 bases). The CDR3 is made up of 15 amino acids. Looked up from germline, CDR1 is ENHRY and CDR2 is SYGVKD. Trimming pared 3 bases from V and 1 base from J, leaving 9 bases between. The CDR3 DNA is TGTGCCATCAGTGAAAACAGGCTGAACACCGGGGAGCTGTTTTTT. Its protein is CAISENRLNTGELFF.

This chain connects TRBV24-1 to TRBJ1-2; D call uncertain. The CDR3 spans 12 residues. V was shortened by 2 bases and J by 5 bases, with 5 bases between the two germline ends. Germline V gives CDR1 KGHDR, CDR2 SFDVKD. The CDR3 DNA reads TGTGCCACCAGTGATTCGAGATATGGCTACACCTTC. Translated: CATSDSRYGYTF.

The V and J genes are TRBV19 and TRBJ2-3, with D perhaps TRBD1 (5 bases). Per germline, CDR1 LNHDA and CDR2 SQIVND (reference sequence). This CDR3 is 13 amino acids long. Trimming took 4 bases from V and 5 from J, leaving 10 bases between them. In DNA form, the CDR3 reads TGTGCCAGTAGTACCGGACAAGGAGATACGCAGTATTTT. The encoded protein is CASSTGQGDTQYF.

The V and J genes are TRBV7-2 and TRBJ1-6, with a weak D call TRBD1 (5 bases). There are 14 residues in the CDR3. V lost 7 bases and J 9 bases, leaving 16 bases between the germline ends. Looked up from germline, CDR1 is SGHTA and CDR2 is FQGNSA. CDR3 region: CASTEDSTISPLHF. DNA for the CDR3: TGTGCCAGCACAGAAGACAGTACCATTTCACCCCTCCACTTT.

The V gene is TRBV5-8, the J gene TRBJ1-1, with a possible D match to TRBD1 (6 bases). V dropped 3 bases and J dropped 3 bases, with 12 bases sitting between them. Germline CDR1 is SGHTS and CDR2 is YDEGEE. The CDR3 runs to 14 residues. CDR3 region: CASSSIQGDTEAFF. The DNA of the CDR3 is TGTGCCAGCAGCTCGATACAGGGAGACACTGAAGCTTTCTTT.

V is TRBV6-5 and J is TRBJ1-3; D gene uncertain. V was pared by 5 bases and J by 1 base, with 6 bases between. The CDR3 is made up of 13 amino acids. Germline CDR1 reads MNHEY; CDR2 reads SVGAGI. The CDR3 reads CASSPISGNTIYF. CDR3 nucleotides: TGTGCCAGCAGTCCCATTTCTGGAAACACCATATATTTT.

The chain is built from TRBV3-1 (or the pseudogene TRBV3-2) and TRBJ2-5; TRBD2 might be the D (6 bases). The ends were cut back, 6 bases at V and 2 bases at J, with 10 bases in the middle. Germline V CDR1 and CDR2: LGHDT, YNNKEL (reference sequence). The CDR3 covers 13 residues. As DNA, the CDR3 is TGTGCCAGCAGATTGGAGGGTCAAGAGACCCAGTACTTC. Translated, it gives CASRLEGQETQYF.

The chain uses TRBV10-1 and TRBJ2-1; D might be TRBD1 (5 bases). Looked up from germline, CDR1 is WNHNN and CDR2 is SYGVQD (reference sequence). V was clipped by 0 bases and J by 7 bases, with 10 bases between them. The CDR3 extends over 14 amino acids. CDR3 DNA sequence: TGCGCCAGCAGTGAGTCGGGGCCCGAAAATGAGCAGTTCTTC. Translated, it gives CASSESGPENEQFF.